This T cell receptor (beta chain) was documented in a study of post-analysis software for immune sequencing data. Findings and caveats of the study: Five or six TRBV segments, TRBV5-6, TRBV5-1 and TRBV20-1 among them, were found more frequent in patients than controls.

Germline-derived CDR1 and CDR2 are SGHRS and YFSETQ. With V trimmed by 1 base and J by 2 bases, 8 bases remained unmatched. The CDR3 runs to 16 residues. To note about this clonotype: Its antigen is currently unknown.

Unique molecular identifiers were built into the TCR beta cDNA libraries. TCRdb itself ran the PCR reads through MiXCR, one entry per CDR3 protein. The data contain 650,000 to 900,000 distinct CDR3 sequences, about 45% of them singletons. This receptor was taken from a girl aged 10 to 17 with multiple sclerosis. Sequenced: blood. The V and J genes are TRBV5-1 and TRBJ2-7; 8 bases map to TRBD2. The chain's CDR3 is CASSLPLAGKPYEQYF. The CDR3 nucleotides read TGCGCCAGCAGCTTGCCCCTAGCGGGTAAACCCTACGAGCAGTACTTC.